The text below deals with one T cell receptor (beta chain). What it binds is unknown. This specimen includes other DNA sequences encoding the same CDR3. The data derive from a study of shared clonotypes between healthy human individuals. Only in-frame clones appear in the TCRdb table, and some are missing; sequencing was by immunoSEQ multiplex PCR. The data contain millions of clones, 90% to 95% of them singletons. Notes on the study in general: For naive CD4 cells, approximately 4.7% of clonotypes were shared across a handful of donors.

Sample: naive CD4+ T cells sorted from blood. Noted subset: CD45RA+ positively selected. The TCR was taken from a man between 18 and 35 years old in good health.

The CDR3 reads CASSYLGEQYF. CDR3 coding DNA: TGTGCCAGCAGTTACCTAGGGGAGCAGTACTTC. The rearrangement links TRBV6-5 to TRBJ2-7, with no clear D. This CDR3 is 11 amino acids long. V shed 2 bases and J shed 7 bases, with 6 bases lying between them. Germline CDR1 MNHEY, CDR2 SVGAGI.